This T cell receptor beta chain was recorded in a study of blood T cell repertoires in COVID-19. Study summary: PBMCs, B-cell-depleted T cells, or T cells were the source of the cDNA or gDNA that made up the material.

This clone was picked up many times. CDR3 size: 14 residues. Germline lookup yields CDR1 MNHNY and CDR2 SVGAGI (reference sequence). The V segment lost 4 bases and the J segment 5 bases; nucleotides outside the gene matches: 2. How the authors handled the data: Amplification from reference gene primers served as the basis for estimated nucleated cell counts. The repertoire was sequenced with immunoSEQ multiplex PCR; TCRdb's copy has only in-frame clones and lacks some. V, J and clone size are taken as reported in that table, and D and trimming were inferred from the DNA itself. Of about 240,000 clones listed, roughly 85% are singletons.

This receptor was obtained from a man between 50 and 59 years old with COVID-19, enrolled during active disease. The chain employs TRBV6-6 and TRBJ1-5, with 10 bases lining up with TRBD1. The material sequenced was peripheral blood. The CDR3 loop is CASSLTGGDQPQHF. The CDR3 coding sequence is TGTGCCAGCAGTTTGACAGGGGGCGATCAGCCCCAGCATTTT.